This T cell receptor beta chain was sequenced in a study of memory CD4+ T cells and cytomegalovirus serostatus. Study in general: Of the healthy Belgian adults, fewer than 10 were CMV seropositive and about 24 seronegative.

The CDR3 is made up of 13 amino acids. V dropped 7 bases and J dropped 4 bases, with 13 bases sitting between them. Germline lookup yields CDR1 LNHDA and CDR2 SQIVND (reference sequence). Assay: immunoSEQ multiplex PCR; the TCRdb copy retains only in-frame clones and omits some. The table lists 80,000 or so clones, 78% of them singletons. The sort gate was single viable CD3+CD4+CD8-CD45RO+ cells for memory CD4+ T cells. Study conclusions and caveats: CMV serostatus prediction reached median AUC approximately 0.95, or 0.91 with US-trained model. The CMV-associated TCR signature appears largely within the CD4+ memory repertoire. Of 164 reported CMV TCRbeta sequences, just over 65 were found in memory CD4+ repertoires.

To note about this clone: Its antigen remains unknown.

Sequencing used memory CD4+ T cells from blood. This TCR came from an adult in good health and CMV-seropositive. The rearrangement uses TRBV19 and TRBJ1-2, with D maybe TRBD1 (5 bases). This CDR3 reads CASTPPGGYGYTF. The CDR3 nucleotides read TGTGCCAGTACCCCTCCCGGGGGCTATGGCTACACCTTC. Using reference TRBV19 and TRBJ1-2 for the parts outside the CDR3, the full variable domain is DGGITQSPKYLFRKEGQNVTLSCEQNLNHDAMYWYRQDPGQGLRLIYYSQIVNDFQKGDIAEGYSVSREKKESFPLTVTSAQKNPTAFYLCASTPPGGYGYTFGSGTRLTVV.